This TCR beta chain came from a study of cytomegalovirus exposure and HLA in healthy donors. Whole-study context: An early data release held some 89 million unique TCRs from HLA-typed donors. The study, taken as a whole, reports: TCR beta V- and J-gene trimming was later associated with a missense DCLRE1C variant. The presence/absence work took it that sequencing depth was about the same across donors.

Of note for this clone: Antigen unknown.

Trimming cost V 6 bases and J 4 bases; bases outside gene matches: 15. CDR3 size: 19 residues. Germline CDR1 and CDR2: MDHEN and SYDVKM. The PCR made use of 60 Vbeta and 13 Jbeta primers. TCRdb's copy holds only in-frame clones and misses some; the assay was immunoSEQ multiplex PCR. Its table records roughly 54,000 clones. There were likely unrecorded immune exposures, though donors were nominally healthy when sampled. Sequencing used PBMCs. The receptor was derived from a woman aged 25 to 39 in good health and CMV-seropositive. The chain uses TRBV28 and TRBJ2-3; 14 nucleotides line up with TRBD2. CDR3 coding DNA: TGTGCCAGCAGCCCATCGACTAGCGGGGGGGCTGTTCCCGCAGATACGCAGTATTTT. It translates to CASSPSTSGGAVPADTQYF.